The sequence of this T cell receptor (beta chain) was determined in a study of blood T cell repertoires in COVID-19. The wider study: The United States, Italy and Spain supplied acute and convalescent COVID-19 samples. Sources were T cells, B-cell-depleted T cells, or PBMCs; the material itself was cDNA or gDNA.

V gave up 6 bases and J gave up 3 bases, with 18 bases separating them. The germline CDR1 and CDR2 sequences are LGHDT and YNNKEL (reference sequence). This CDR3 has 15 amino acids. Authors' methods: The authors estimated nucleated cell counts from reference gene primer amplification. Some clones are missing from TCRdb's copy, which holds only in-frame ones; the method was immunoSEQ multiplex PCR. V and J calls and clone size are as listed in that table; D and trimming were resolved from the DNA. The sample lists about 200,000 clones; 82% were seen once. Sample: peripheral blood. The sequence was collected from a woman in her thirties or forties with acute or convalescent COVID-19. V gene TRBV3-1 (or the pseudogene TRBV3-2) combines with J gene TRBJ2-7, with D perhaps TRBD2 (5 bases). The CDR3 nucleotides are TGTGCCAGCAGTGCCGGGGTCTCGGTTTTCTACGAGCAGTACTTC. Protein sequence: CASSAGVSVFYEQYF.